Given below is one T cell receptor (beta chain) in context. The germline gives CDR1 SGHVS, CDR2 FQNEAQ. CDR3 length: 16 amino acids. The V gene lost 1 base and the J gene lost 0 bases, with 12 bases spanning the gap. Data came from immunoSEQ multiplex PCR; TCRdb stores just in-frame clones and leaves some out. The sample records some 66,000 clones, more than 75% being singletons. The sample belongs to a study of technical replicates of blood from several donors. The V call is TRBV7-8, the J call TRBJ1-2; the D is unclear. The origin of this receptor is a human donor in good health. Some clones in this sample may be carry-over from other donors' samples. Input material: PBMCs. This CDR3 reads CASSLGFETTNYGYTF. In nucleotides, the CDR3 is TGTGCCAGCAGCTTAGGGTTCGAAACAACTAACTATGGCTACACCTTC.